This T cell receptor beta chain was retrieved from a study of T cells after posttransplantation cyclophosphamide (dated by TCRdb to about 2016). Regarding the research as a whole: The study tracked T cell repertoire reconstitution by TRB sequencing after myeloablative bone marrow transplantation using posttransplantation cyclophosphamide as GVHD prophylaxis. Blood from every one of the approximately 33 PTCy patients who had 1-year posttransplant specimens underwent TRB sequencing. Public TRB sequences were checked against a database of over 3,000 sequences associated with responses to pathogens, tumor antigens, self-antigens and alloantigens. Up to roughly 3 additional blood samples from 2 to 5.2 years after transplant were also TRB-sequenced in 3 patients, as was pretransplant blood from several patients. TRA and TRB clonality were tightly correlated in about ten samples, so subsequent TCR analyses focused on TRB only. Samples from 35 PTCy-treated patients, along with samples from approximately 15 of their related bone marrow donors, underwent antigen receptor sequencing.

Genomic DNA was the input for TRB sequencing, which was run either with the immunoSEQ assay at survey resolution or with the hsTCRB kit. The paper's processing steps were these. The immunoSEQ software handled the initial read processing, while the LymphoSeq R package was used for the repertoire analyses. For each TRB dataset, clonality was calculated as 1 minus normalized Shannon entropy, and the Gini coefficient was computed as well. Phenotypes of unsorted samples were inferred by mapping TRB sequences from sorted subsets of the recipient or donor onto the same recipient's unsorted samples. Drawn from immuneACCESS, this table holds only the in-frame rearrangements with V and J called that TCRdb kept. Clones are partly lost; checked studies trace under half to an unresolved V gene and leave the rest unexplained. V, J and clone size were drawn from that table, and D and trimming were deduced from the DNA. In all, the sample holds over 15,000 clones, and around 87% of those were seen once. Of the sample, 3.5% is held by the ten largest clones.

The control group consisted of approximately 10 patients who received myeloablative marrow transplants with methotrexate plus a calcineurin inhibitor and who were sampled 1 year after transplant. Mononuclear cells from peripheral blood and bone marrow were separated by Ficoll-Hypaque density centrifugation and then cryopreserved. Measured from the cysteine to the phenylalanine, the CDR3 is 13 residues long. The read is trimmed to its CDR3 DNA, 39 bases read in frame from base 1. The germline V end is reduced by 4 bases and the J end by 5 bases; junction bases left unmatched: 5. The germline V gene encodes CDR1 SGHAT and CDR2 FQNNGV. Note on this clone: The target of this receptor is not known. The record has no base qualities; no much larger clone is one base away.

The paper's findings and limits, for the study overall: The TRB repertoires of T cells infiltrating skin or the GI tract showed only limited overlap with the TRB repertoires found in blood. Across 45 or so patients, recipient CMV seropositivity and CMV reactivation were highly associated with TRB clonality; PTCy diversity was similar to CNI/methotrexate controls. Donor-recipient similarity was low at 1-2 months but increased during the first year, and donor CD8+ memory clones often dominated later blood repertoires.

Material: PBMCs, obtained after an allogeneic stem cell transplant with a calcineurin inhibitor and methotrexate. The TCR comes from a male patient aged 50 to 59 who received an allogeneic stem cell transplant from an unrelated donor, was CMV-positive, and had chronic GVHD only. Following transplantation, T cells from the graft donor may be among those present. Recombination joined TRBV11-2 with TRBJ2-7; the central 7 bases match TRBD1. This receptor carries the CDR3 CASSWGRGNEQYF. The base sequence is TGTGCCAGCAGCTGGGGCAGGGGGAACGAGCAGTACTTC.